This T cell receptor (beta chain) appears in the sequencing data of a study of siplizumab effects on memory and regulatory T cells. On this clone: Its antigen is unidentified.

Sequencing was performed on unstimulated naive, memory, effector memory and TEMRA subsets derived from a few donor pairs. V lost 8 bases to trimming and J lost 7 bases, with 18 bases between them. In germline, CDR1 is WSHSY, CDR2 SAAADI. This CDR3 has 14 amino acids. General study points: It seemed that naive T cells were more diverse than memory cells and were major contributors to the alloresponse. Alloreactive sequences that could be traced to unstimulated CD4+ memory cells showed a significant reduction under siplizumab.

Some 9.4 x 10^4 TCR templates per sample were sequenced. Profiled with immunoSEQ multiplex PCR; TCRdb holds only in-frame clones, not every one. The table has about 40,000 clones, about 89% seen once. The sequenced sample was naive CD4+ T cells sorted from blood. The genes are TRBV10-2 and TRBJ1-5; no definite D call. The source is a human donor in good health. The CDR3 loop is CASGFPPGQQPQHF. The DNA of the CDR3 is TGCGCCAGCGGGTTCCCGCCGGGCCAACAGCCCCAGCATTTT.